This TCR beta chain was documented in a study of persistence of HIV-infected CD4 T cells (dated by TCRdb to about 2020). A note on the overall study: The study isolated CMV- and HIV-1 Gag-responding CD4+ T cells from ART-treated individuals to examine antigen-driven clonal expansion of HIV-1-infected cells. The median time the participants had spent on suppressive ART was approximately eight years. Peripheral blood samples of up to 180 mL were collected at multiple time points, except for a couple of participants, who underwent leukapheresis at a single time point. The clonality of all cells in each sorted population was measured by TCRbeta sequencing, and the clonality of infected cells was measured by proviral sequencing. Cross-participant TCR cluster analysis included 8 participants for CMV and over five participants for Gag. Results and caveats for the whole study, not just this receptor: Only a small number of individuals took part in the study, and the range of antigens tested was limited. Degenerate expanded CDR3beta sequences were enriched in antigen-responding cells, suggesting convergent selection of CD4+ responses to CMV and Gag. TCRbeta richness in CMV- and Gag-responding cells was significantly lower than in anti-CD3/anti-CD28-responding cells; CMV-responding cells had higher oligoclonality than CD3/CD28-stimulated and Gag-responding cells. Because the TCR analyses were done in bulk, restricting them to just the rare CMV-responding cells that actually carried HIV-1 proviruses was not possible. Within the same sorted populations, TCR oligoclonality correlated with proviral oligoclonality.

From the germline V gene, CDR1 is SQVTM and CDR2 is ANQGSEA. Clipping removes 4 bases from V and 3 bases from J, with 4 as the unmatched junction base count. From the cysteine through the phenylalanine, the CDR3 covers 13 amino acids. The retained sequence is limited to the CDR3, 39 bases, with the frame set at the first base. A remark on this clone: Its antigen is unknown. No much larger clone is present one base from it, and per-base qualities are unavailable.

TCRbeta repertoires were sequenced from genomic DNA with the immunoSEQ hsTCRB assay version 4 in survey mode. Genomic DNA was diluted to about 9 ng/uL, and up to roughly 1 ug per sample was used for TCRbeta sequencing. Regarding the original processing steps: ImmunoSeq Analyzer 3.0 was used for analysis of TCRbeta data, and diversity was computed on productive nucleotide rearrangements. The improved Chao index was used to estimate lower-bound TCR diversity, and the Gini coefficient was used to estimate clonality using the Immunarch R package. Nucleotide rearrangements that differed but encoded the same CDR3beta amino acid sequence were counted as separate clonotypes. Differential abundance analysis identified TCRbeta sequences significantly enriched in antigen-responding cells relative to anti-CD3/anti-CD28-activated cells. GLIPH2 clustered TCRs by predicted peptide-MHC specificity, both within individual participants and across merged participant data sets. Imported from immuneACCESS, the table was reduced by TCRdb to in-frame sequences with V and J called. These copies leave out some clones; in studies compared against another copy, an unresolved V gene accounts for under half, and the cause of the remainder is not known. The DNA was the basis for D and trimming; V, J and clone size are from that table. Counted in this sample were 48,000 or so clones; more than 70% of them appeared once. 2.5% to 3% of the sample lies in the top ten.

According to the study, the label for this sample's treatment or condition signals: suppressive antiretroviral therapy. Lysates of CMV-infected fibroblasts at 10 ug/mL were used to stimulate the cells. Memory CD4+ T cells that did not respond, being CD40L-negative, CD69-negative and CD45RO-high, were sorted as memory populations depleted of antigen-responding cells. HIV-1-infected adults in whom suppressive ART had been started during chronic infection were enrolled as participants. For at least 4 years, the participants' plasma HIV-1 RNA had been undetectable, below 50 copies/mL. To be included, participants needed a CD4+ T cell count above 400 cells/uL and a positive CMV serology. Before stimulation, PBMCs were isolated using density centrifugation and then depleted of CD8+ T cells. CD8-depleted PBMCs were stimulated for 15 to 20 hours with anti-CD28/CD49d costimulation, CD40-blocking antibody and enfuvirtide to prevent new infections. Sorting was done on either a Beckman Coulter MoFlo Legacy or an XDP sorter, and propidium iodide was used to exclude dead cells. The QIAamp DNA Mini Kit was used for genomic DNA extraction from samples above one million cells, and the Quick-DNA Microprep Kit was used otherwise.

This sequence originates from an adult man with HIV who was CMV-seropositive. The chain is assembled from TRBV29-1 and TRBJ2-7, and TRBD1 aligns with 9 junction nucleotides. The sequences come from CD4+ T cells sorted from PBMCs after approximately 20-hour stimulation, collected from a patient who received antiretroviral therapy. The intended sense of this specimen's cell subset or site label: CD40L-CD69- CD45RO-high memory CD4 T cells not responding to CMV lysate. The sequence in DNA is TGCAGCGTTGGAGGGACAGGGATCTACGAGCAGTACTTC. Its amino acids are CSVGGTGIYEQYF.